The 21 T cell receptor beta chains listed next were all sequenced from one sample in a study of blood T cell repertoires in COVID-19. The data were produced by immunoSEQ multiplex PCR, yet TCRdb's version contains in-frame clones alone and is incomplete. This sample has about 160,000 clones, with over 70% found just once. The sequenced sample was peripheral blood. The receptors here all came from a man between 65 and 85 years old with acute or convalescent COVID-19.

The J gene is TRBJ2-1, the V gene TRBV11-2, with 11 positions matching TRBD2. After removal of 4 bases from V and 10 bases from J, the junction contained 15 bases not matched to a gene. The V gene's germline CDR1 is SGHAT and CDR2 FQNNGV. This CDR3 has 17 residues. The CDR3 is CASSSRIGLAGGSEQFF. The CDR3 bases are TGTGCCAGCAGCTCCCGAATCGGACTAGCGGGCGGGTCCGAGCAGTTCTTC.

This rearrangement joins TRBV6-1 to TRBJ2-2; tentatively, D is TRBD1 (6 bases). Trimming left V 2 bases short and J 5 bases short, with 18 bases between. Germline lookup yields CDR1 MNHNS and CDR2 SASEGT. The CDR3 has 17 amino acids. This CDR3 reads CASSEPYRAGETGELFF. CDR3 nucleotide sequence: TGTGCCAGCAGTGAACCCTACCGGGCAGGGGAGACCGGGGAGCTGTTTTTT.

The rearrangement uses TRBV5-1 and TRBJ2-5; no definite D call. Germline V gene sequence: CDR1 SGHRS, CDR2 YFSETQ. V was clipped by 4 bases and J by 5 bases, with 12 bases between them. The length of the CDR3 is 13 residues. CDR3 amino acids: CASSAMFGETQYF. The CDR3 DNA sequence: TGCGCCAGCAGCGCCATGTTCGGGGAGACCCAGTACTTC.

This clone appeared a single time. The chain is built from TRBV2 and TRBJ2-3; TRBD2 aligns across 8 bases. Germline CDR1 reads SNHLY; CDR2 reads FYNNEI. V lost 6 bases to trimming and J lost 4 bases; unmatched junction nucleotides: 6. The CDR3 spans 14 residues. This chain's CDR3 is CASRQSGGSDTQYF. For the CDR3, the DNA is TGTGCCAGCAGGCAGAGCGGGGGCTCAGATACGCAGTATTTT.

This clone came up once. V and J are TRBV28 and TRBJ2-5; unclear D gene. Germline V gene sequence: CDR1 MDHEN, CDR2 SYDVKM. This CDR3 spans 13 amino acids. The V and J ends lost 3 bases and 0 bases respectively, with 5 bases between them. The DNA for the CDR3 is TGTGCCAGCAGTTTTCAGAACCAAGAGACCCAGTACTTC. Its translation: CASSFQNQETQYF.

The J gene is TRBJ1-1, the V gene TRBV10-3; D is ambiguous. The V and J ends lost 7 bases and 0 bases respectively, with 9 bases between them. Germline CDR1 ENHRY, CDR2 SYGVKD. The CDR3 sequence is 13 residues long. Here the CDR3 DNA reads TGTGCCATCAAGACGGGGTTGAACACTGAAGCTTTCTTT. This gives the protein CAIKTGLNTEAFF.

This clone has a handful of counts. This rearrangement joins TRBV7-5 to TRBJ1-6. TRBV7-5 is a pseudogene. The CDR3 runs to 18 residues. CDR3 region: CVRSPKEGWGSYNSPLHF. The CDR3 DNA follows: TGTGTCAGAAGCCCCAAAGAGGGTTGGGGCTCCTATAATTCACCCCTCCACTTT.

This clone was observed a single time. This CDR3 is CANTPGQQKAFF. The CDR3 nucleotides are TGTGCCAACACTCCGGGACAACAAAAAGCTTTCTTT. The rearrangement joins TRBV6-5 to TRBJ1-1, with D perhaps TRBD1 (6 bases). The CDR3 sequence is 12 residues long. Germline values: CDR1 MNHEY, CDR2 SVGAGI. V gave up 10 bases and J gave up 9 bases, with 18 bases separating them.

V usage is TRBV2 and J usage is TRBJ2-5, with 8 nucleotides matching TRBD1. Trimming took 6 bases from V and 5 from J; bases not matched to a gene: 2. The CDR3 is 12 amino acids. Looked up from germline, CDR1 is SNHLY and CDR2 is FYNNEI. CDR3 bases: TGTGCCAGCAGGACAGGGGTTGAGACCCAGTACTTC. Translation gives CASRTGVETQYF.

V is TRBV3-1 (or the pseudogene TRBV3-2) and J is TRBJ1-4; D gene uncertain. The CDR3 spans 14 residues. Germline CDR1 is LGHDT and CDR2 is YNNKEL (reference sequence). Trimming removed 2 bases at V and 8 bases at J, with 12 bases between. CDR3 amino acids: CASSQSPRNEKLFF. Here the CDR3 DNA reads TGTGCCAGCAGCCAATCACCCAGAAACGAAAAACTGTTTTTT.

This chain uses TRBV6-5 with TRBJ1-4, with D possibly matching TRBD1 (6 bases). This CDR3 is built from 13 residues. The germline CDR1 and CDR2 sequences are MNHEY and SVGAGI. The ends were cut back, 7 bases at V and 10 bases at J, with 16 bases in the middle. The CDR3 loop is CASTPGGQGKLFF. CDR3 bases: TGTGCCAGCACCCCGGGGGGGCAGGGAAAACTGTTTTTT.

The CDR3 protein is CASSSGVGYTF. The CDR3 DNA sequence: TGTGCCAGCAGTTCGGGGGTTGGCTACACCTTC. The V call is TRBV28, the J call TRBJ1-2, with a possible D match to TRBD1 (5 bases). The length of the CDR3 is 11 residues. Germline values: CDR1 MDHEN, CDR2 SYDVKM. Trimming pared 4 bases from V and 7 bases from J, leaving 7 bases between.

V usage is TRBV10-3 and J usage is TRBJ2-7; 10 nucleotides match TRBD2. V was clipped by 4 bases and J by 6 bases; unmatched bases: 18. The CDR3 has 18 amino acids. Looked up from germline, CDR1 is ENHRY and CDR2 is SYGVKD. CDR3 loop: CAISVGGLADPFLGEQYF. The DNA for the CDR3 is TGTGCCATCAGTGTAGGTGGACTAGCGGACCCTTTTTTAGGCGAGCAGTACTTC.

The V and J genes are TRBV11-2 and TRBJ1-3, with D perhaps matching TRBD1 (5 bases). The V gene lost 2 bases and the J gene lost 4 bases, with 9 bases spanning the gap. Germline-derived CDR1 and CDR2 are SGHAT and FQNNGV. The CDR3 length is 14 residues. The DNA for the CDR3 is TGTGCCAGCAGCTTAAGGGGAACAGGAAACACCATATATTTT. Protein sequence: CASSLRGTGNTIYF.

J is TRBJ2-3 and V is TRBV6-1; 8 bases fit TRBD2. The CDR3 is 18 amino acids. V was clipped by 4 bases and J by 8 bases; unmatched bases: 20. Germline assignment: CDR1 MNHNS and CDR2 SASEGT. In DNA, the CDR3 is TGTGCCAGCAGTGGCCTTCCCGAAAGGCGGGGGGTCCCCCCTACGCAGTATTTT. Encoded protein: CASSGLPERRGVPPTQYF.

The chain joins TRBV19 to TRBJ2-5, with 12 bases lining up with TRBD2. This CDR3 is built from 20 residues. V shed 1 base, J shed 5 bases, and the junction held 17 bases outside the gene matches. The germline gives CDR1 LNHDA, CDR2 SQIVND (reference sequence). The CDR3 reads CASSIAAGVLAGGPRETQYF. Here the CDR3 DNA reads TGTGCCAGTAGTATAGCTGCAGGGGTGCTAGCGGGAGGGCCGAGGGAGACCCAGTACTTC.

The chain is built from TRBV10-2 and TRBJ1-1; no firm D call. V lost 0 bases and J lost 2, with 4 bases in between. The CDR3 contains 13 residues. Germline V gene sequence: CDR1 WSHSY, CDR2 SAAADI. The CDR3 loop reads CASSESLNTEAFF. The CDR3 nucleotides read TGCGCCAGCAGTGAGTCGCTAAACACTGAAGCTTTCTTT.

The chain is built from TRBV12-5 and TRBJ1-1, with a possible D match to TRBD1 (5 bases). V lost 11 bases to trimming and J lost 8 bases, with 18 bases between them. The CDR3 length is 12 residues. Germline V gene data show CDR1 as LGHNT and CDR2 as FRNRAP. The CDR3: CAGRVGVEEAFF. In nucleotides, the CDR3 is TGTGCTGGCAGGGTAGGTGTTGAAGAAGCTTTCTTT.

The chain couples TRBV19 to TRBJ2-3; no reliable D call. The germline V gene encodes CDR1 LNHDA and CDR2 SQIVND (reference sequence). V was cut by 9 bases and J by 3 bases, with 16 bases left in between. The CDR3 has 14 residues. DNA of the CDR3: TGTGCCAGCCAAAAACAACAACAAACAGATACGCAGTATTTT. It encodes CASQKQQQTDTQYF.

The chain's CDR3 is CASSYSAGDRTGELFF. The DNA for the CDR3 is TGTGCCAGCAGTTACTCGGCGGGGGATCGCACCGGGGAGCTGTTTTTT. This chain links TRBV6-2 or TRBV6-3 with TRBJ2-2; TRBD2 matches 7 bases. There are 16 residues in the CDR3. Trimming cost V 0 bases and J 4 bases; bases outside gene matches: 5. Germline V CDR1 and CDR2: MNHEY, SVGEGT.

The chain links TRBV4-2 to TRBJ1-1; D perhaps matches TRBD1 (5 bases). CDR1 and CDR2 from the germline V gene are LGHNA and YNFKEQ. The V end was cut by 1 base, the J end by 1 base, with 19 bases between. This CDR3 comprises 18 residues. The CDR3 coding sequence is TGTGCCAGCAGCCAAGTAGGCGGGGCTTGGCAGACGAACACTGAAGCTTTCTTT. It encodes CASSQVGGAWQTNTEAFF.